These 8 T cell receptor beta chains share one sample of origin, sequenced in a study of OX40 agonist ivuxolimab in advanced cancers. Libraries were prepared by immunoSEQ multiplex PCR; TCRdb keeps only in-frame clonotypes and omits some of them. The table shows about 25,000 clones, with 80% to 90% occurring only once. Sequenced here: CD4+ or CD8+ T cells sorted from blood, sampled in a trial of the OX40 agonist ivuxolimab. These receptors were taken from an adult with an advanced solid tumor such as melanoma, head and neck, liver or kidney cancer.

The chain employs TRBV9 and TRBJ2-7, with D tentatively TRBD1 (6 bases). The CDR3 has 13 amino acids. Germline CDR1 is SGDLS and CDR2 is YYNGEE. V was cut by 0 bases and J by 8 bases, with 12 bases left in between. CDR3 amino acids: CASSVVEGTQQYF. CDR3 nucleotides: TGTGCCAGCAGCGTAGTAGAGGGGACACAGCAGTACTTC. Full variable domain (remainder filled in from reference TRBV9 and TRBJ2-7): DSGVTQTPKHLITATGQRVTLRCSPRSGDLSVYWYQQSLDQGLQFLIQYYNGEERAKGNILERFSAQQFPDLHSELNLSSLELGDSALYFCASSVVEGTQQYFGPGTRLTVT.

The gene calls are TRBV30 and TRBJ1-5; D may be TRBD1 (6 bases). Trimming removed 3 bases from V and 0 bases from J, with 12 bases in between. The CDR3 extends over 15 amino acids. The germline gives CDR1 GTSNPN, CDR2 SVGIG (reference sequence). Written as DNA, the CDR3 is TGTGCCTGGAGAACAGGGACTTATAGCAATCAGCCCCAGCATTTT. Its protein product is CAWRTGTYSNQPQHF.

This clone came up a few times. The genes are TRBV7-2 and TRBJ2-7; D call uncertain. V was trimmed by 0 bases and J by 3 bases, leaving 3 bases between them. The germline V gene encodes CDR1 SGHTA and CDR2 FQGNSA. The CDR3 has 12 amino acids. CDR3 DNA: TGTGCCAGCAGCTTAGCAGACTACGAGCAGTACTTC. Translated: CASSLADYEQYF.

This sequence joins TRBV10-1 and TRBJ2-7; D is undetermined. Germline CDR1 is WNHNN and CDR2 is SYGVQD (reference sequence). The germline V and J ends were trimmed by 3 bases and 3 bases, with 6 bases remaining between them. The CDR3 covers 12 residues. CDR3 loop: CASSDGNYEQYF. The CDR3, as DNA: TGCGCCAGCAGTGACGGAAACTACGAGCAGTACTTC.

This chain links TRBV9 with TRBJ2-1; no clear D. This CDR3 region has 15 residues. Trimming took 1 base from V and 3 from J, leaving 11 bases between them. CDR1 is SGDLS, CDR2 YYNGEE, per germline. This CDR3 reads CASSVLGWGYNEQFF. The CDR3 nucleotides are TGTGCCAGCAGCGTATTGGGGTGGGGCTACAATGAGCAGTTCTTC.

The sample holds one count of this clone. The chain recombines TRBV28 with TRBJ2-7; no clear D. The CDR3 spans 12 residues. CDR1 and CDR2 (germline): MDHEN, SYDVKM. V lost 5 bases and J 5 bases, leaving 10 bases between the germline ends. The CDR3 reads CASSPAADEQYF. The CDR3 region has the DNA TGTGCCAGCAGTCCGGCGGCAGACGAGCAGTACTTC.

The chain couples TRBV27 to TRBJ2-1; D gene ambiguous. V was clipped by 1 base and J by 4 bases, with 11 bases between them. Germline V CDR1 and CDR2: MNHEY, SMNVEV (reference sequence). CDR3 length: 15 residues. Here the CDR3 reads CASSLWARSYNEQFF. The CDR3 DNA is TGTGCCAGCAGTTTATGGGCTAGATCATACAATGAGCAGTTCTTC.

The chain uses TRBV18 and TRBJ2-1; TRBD2 aligns across 9 bases. This CDR3 has 15 amino acids. Trimming at V came to 1 base and at J to 6 bases, leaving 4 bases not matched to a gene. From germline, CDR1 is KGHSH and CDR2 LQKENI. The CDR3 is CASSPLSGGGNEQFF. The CDR3 DNA reads TGTGCCAGCTCACCACTTAGCGGGGGAGGCAATGAGCAGTTCTTC.